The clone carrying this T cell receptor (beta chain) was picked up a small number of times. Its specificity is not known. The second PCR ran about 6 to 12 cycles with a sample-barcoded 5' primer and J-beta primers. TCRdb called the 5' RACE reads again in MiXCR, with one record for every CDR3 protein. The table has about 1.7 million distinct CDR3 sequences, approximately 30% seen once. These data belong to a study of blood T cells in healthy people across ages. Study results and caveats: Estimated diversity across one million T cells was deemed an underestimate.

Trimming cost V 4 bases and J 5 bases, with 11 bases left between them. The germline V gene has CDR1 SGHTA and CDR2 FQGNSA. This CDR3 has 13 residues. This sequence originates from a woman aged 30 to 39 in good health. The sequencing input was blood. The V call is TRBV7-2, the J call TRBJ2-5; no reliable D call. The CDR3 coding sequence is TGTGCCAGCAGCTCACCGGGCTGGGAGACCCAGTACTTC. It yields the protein CASSSPGWETQYF.